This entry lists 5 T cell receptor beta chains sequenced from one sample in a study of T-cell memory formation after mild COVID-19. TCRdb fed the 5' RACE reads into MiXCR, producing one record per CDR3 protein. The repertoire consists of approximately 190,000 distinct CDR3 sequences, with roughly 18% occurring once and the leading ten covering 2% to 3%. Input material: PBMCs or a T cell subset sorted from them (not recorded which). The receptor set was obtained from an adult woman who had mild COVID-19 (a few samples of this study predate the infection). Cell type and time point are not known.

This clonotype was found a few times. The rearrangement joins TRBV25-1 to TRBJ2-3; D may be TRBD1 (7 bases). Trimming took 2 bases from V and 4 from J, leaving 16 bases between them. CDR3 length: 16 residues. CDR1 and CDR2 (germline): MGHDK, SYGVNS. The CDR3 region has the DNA TGTGCCAGCAGTGAACTCGGGGGACAGCTTTCAGATACGCAGTATTTT. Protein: CASSELGGQLSDTQYF. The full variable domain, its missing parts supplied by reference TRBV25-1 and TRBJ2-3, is EADIYQTPRYLVIGTGKKITLECSQTMGHDKMYWYQQDPGMELHLIHYSYGVNSTEKGDLSSESTVSRIRTEHFPLTLESARPSHTSQYLCASSELGGQLSDTQYFGPGTRLTVL.

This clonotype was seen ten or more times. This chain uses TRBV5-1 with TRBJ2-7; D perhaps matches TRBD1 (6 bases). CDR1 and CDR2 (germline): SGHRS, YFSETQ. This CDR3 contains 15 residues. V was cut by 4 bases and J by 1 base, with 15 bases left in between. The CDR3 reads CASSLGQRLSYEQYF. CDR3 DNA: TGCGCCAGCAGCCTAGGACAGAGACTTTCCTACGAGCAGTACTTC.

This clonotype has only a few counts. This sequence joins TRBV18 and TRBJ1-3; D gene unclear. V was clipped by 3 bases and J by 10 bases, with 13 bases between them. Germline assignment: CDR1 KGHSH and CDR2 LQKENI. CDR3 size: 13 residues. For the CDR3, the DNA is TGTGCCAGCTCACCGACCTCGATAGGGACCATATATTTT. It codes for CASSPTSIGTIYF.

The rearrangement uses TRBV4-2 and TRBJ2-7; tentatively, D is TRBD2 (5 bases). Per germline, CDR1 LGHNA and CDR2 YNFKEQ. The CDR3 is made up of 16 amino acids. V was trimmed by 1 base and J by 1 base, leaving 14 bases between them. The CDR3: CASSQAGVSNSYEQYF. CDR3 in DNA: TGTGCCAGCAGCCAAGCCGGGGTCTCAAATTCCTACGAGCAGTACTTC.

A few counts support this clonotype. CDR3 loop: CASSFELGQGAETQYF. Here the CDR3 DNA reads TGTGCCAGCAGCTTTGAACTTGGACAGGGCGCGGAGACCCAGTACTTC. J is TRBJ2-5 and V is TRBV7-2; 8 bases fit TRBD1. V trimming: 3 bases; J trimming: 5 bases; junction bases outside the gene matches: 11. Germline loops: CDR1 SGHTA, CDR2 FQGNSA. The CDR3 covers 16 residues.